This T cell receptor (beta chain) was identified during a study of post-analysis software for immune sequencing data. Unique molecular identifiers were present in the TCR beta cDNA libraries. Each CDR3 protein is one row after TCRdb ran MiXCR on the PCR reads. The table has around 710,000 distinct CDR3 sequences, about half seen once. This CDR3 has 13 residues. V lost 2 bases, J lost 2 bases, and 6 bases lay in between. CDR1 SGHDN and CDR2 FVKESK come from the germline V gene. With regard to this clonotype: Its antigen is unidentified.

Study observations and caveats: There were five TRBV segments more frequent in patients than controls, and TRBV5-6, TRBV5-1 and TRBV20-1 were among them.

The chain joins TRBV14 to TRBJ1-2; no definite D call. Sequencing was carried out using blood. This TCR came from a girl between 10 and 17 years old with multiple sclerosis. For the CDR3, the DNA is TGTGCCAGCAGCCAATGGGAGAACTATGGCTACACCTTC. As protein: CASSQWENYGYTF.